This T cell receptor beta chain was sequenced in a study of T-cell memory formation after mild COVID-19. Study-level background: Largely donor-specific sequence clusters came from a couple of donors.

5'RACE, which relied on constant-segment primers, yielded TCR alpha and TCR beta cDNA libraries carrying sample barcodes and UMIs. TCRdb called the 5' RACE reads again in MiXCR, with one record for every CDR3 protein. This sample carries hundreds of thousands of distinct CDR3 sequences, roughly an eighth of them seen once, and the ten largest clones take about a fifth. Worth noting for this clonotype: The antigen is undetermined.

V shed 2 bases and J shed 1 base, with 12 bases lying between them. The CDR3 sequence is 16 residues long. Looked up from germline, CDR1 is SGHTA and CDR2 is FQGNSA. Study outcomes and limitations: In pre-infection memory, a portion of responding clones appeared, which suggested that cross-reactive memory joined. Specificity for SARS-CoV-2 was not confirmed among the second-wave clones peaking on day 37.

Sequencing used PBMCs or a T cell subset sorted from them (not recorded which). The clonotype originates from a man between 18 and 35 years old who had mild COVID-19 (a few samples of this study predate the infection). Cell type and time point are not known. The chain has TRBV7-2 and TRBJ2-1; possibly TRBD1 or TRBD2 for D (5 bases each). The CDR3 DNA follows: TGTGCCAGCAGCTTATGGGTCGGGGCTTCCTACAATGAGCAGTTCTTC. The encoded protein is CASSLWVGASYNEQFF.